What follows is one T cell receptor beta chain and its context. Antigen specificity is unknown. The sample's time point: patch test 1, 2 weeks after DPC sensitization. Treatment meaning: therapeutic diphenylcyclopropenone sensitization with weekly scalp DPC. The data are from a study of human T cells and chemical hapten exposure. Overall study findings and caveats: Donors, who had alopecia, may show an immune response that differs from healthy people's. Clustering by CDR3 similarity yielded significantly more large clusters from expanded TCRs than controls.

Each CDR3 protein gets one entry after TCRdb re-called the RACE reads with MiXCR. The sample consists of nearly 350,000 distinct CDR3 sequences, around 7% of them appearing once. V lost 0 bases and J lost 0, with 9 bases in between. There are 15 residues in the CDR3. Germline CDR1 and CDR2: LGHNA and YSLEER. The rearrangement joins TRBV4-3 to TRBJ2-7; no definite D call. The receptor's source is a young woman with alopecia areata. Some clones in this sample may be carry-over from other donors' samples. The source was whole blood, collected in connection with sensitization to the hapten diphenylcyclopropenone (DPC). CDR3 region: CASSQDTQSSYEQYF. The CDR3 DNA reads TGCGCCAGCAGCCAAGATACACAGTCCTCCTACGAGCAGTACTTC.